This T cell receptor beta chain came from a study of cytomegalovirus exposure and HLA in healthy donors. The repertoire was sequenced with immunoSEQ multiplex PCR; TCRdb's copy has only in-frame clones and lacks some. The table has about 360,000 clones, 86% seen once; the top ten hold roughly 0.83%. To note about this clone: Antigen unknown.

This CDR3 is built from 20 residues. Germline V gene lookup returns CDR1 SGDLS and CDR2 YYNGEE. Trimming pared 3 bases from V and 1 base from J, leaving 29 bases between. Study-level points and caveats: Rare sequences made up most TCRs, while some public TCRs were found in many donors. The study labeled about 160 TCR beta chains cytomegalovirus-associated.

The sequence derives from a woman in her late teens or twenties in good health and CMV-seronegative. The sample comprised PBMCs. The genes are TRBV9 and TRBJ2-7, with D possibly matching TRBD2 (7 bases). In nucleotides, the CDR3 is TGTGCCAGCAGCGCCTGGGGGGGCAGGTCAAACCTTCGGCCTTCCTACGAGCAGTACTTC. This encodes CASSAWGGRSNLRPSYEQYF.